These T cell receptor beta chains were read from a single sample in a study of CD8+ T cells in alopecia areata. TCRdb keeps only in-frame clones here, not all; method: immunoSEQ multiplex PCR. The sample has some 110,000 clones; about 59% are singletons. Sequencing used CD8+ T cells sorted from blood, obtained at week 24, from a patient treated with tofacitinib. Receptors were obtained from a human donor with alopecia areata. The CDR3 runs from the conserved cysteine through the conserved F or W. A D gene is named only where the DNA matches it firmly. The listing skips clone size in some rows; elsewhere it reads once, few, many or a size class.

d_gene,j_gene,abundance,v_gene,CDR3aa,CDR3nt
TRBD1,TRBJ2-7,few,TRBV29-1,CSAYRDRPYEQYF,TGCAGCGCCTACCGGGACAGACCCTACGAGCAGTACTTC
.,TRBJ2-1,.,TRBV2,CASSVVDSTYDEQFF,TGTGCCAGCAGTGTAGTGGACAGTACCTACGATGAGCAGTTCTTC
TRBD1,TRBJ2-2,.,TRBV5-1,CASSSRQGNTGELFF,TGCGCCAGCAGCTCCCGACAGGGGAACACCGGGGAGCTGTTTTTT
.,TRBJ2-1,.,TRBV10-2,CASRSAYNEQFF,TGCGCCAGCAGGTCTGCCTACAATGAGCAGTTCTTC
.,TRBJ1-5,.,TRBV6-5,CASSYVDQPQHF,TGTGCCAGCAGTTACGTGGATCAGCCCCAGCATTTT
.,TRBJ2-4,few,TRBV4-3,CASSQDQASLHIQYF,TGCGCCAGCAGCCAAGATCAAGCGAGCCTACACATTCAGTACTTC
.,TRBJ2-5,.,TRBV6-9,CASSTPGAQETQYF,TGTGCCAGCAGTACCCCGGGAGCTCAAGAGACCCAGTACTTC
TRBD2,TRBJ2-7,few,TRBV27,CASSFGTSPHEQYF,TGTGCCAGCAGTTTCGGGACTAGTCCCCACGAGCAGTACTTC
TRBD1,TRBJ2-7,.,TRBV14,CASSQDLIWPDRVFSYEQYF,TGTGCCAGCAGCCAAGATTTGATTTGGCCGGACAGGGTATTTTCCTACGAGCAGTACTTC
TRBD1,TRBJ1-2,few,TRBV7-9,CASSLGQGIYTF,TGTGCCAGCAGCTTAGGACAGGGGATTTACACCTTC
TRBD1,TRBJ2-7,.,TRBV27,CASSLQTGSYEQYF,TGTGCCAGCAGTCTCCAGACAGGGTCCTACGAGCAGTACTTC
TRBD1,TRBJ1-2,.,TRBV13,CASSLGRQGDNYGYTF,TGTGCCAGCAGCTTAGGCCGACAGGGGGATAACTATGGCTACACCTTC
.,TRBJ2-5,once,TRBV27,CASSPSGNWETQYF,TGTGCCAGCAGTCCTTCAGGGAATTGGGAGACCCAGTACTTC
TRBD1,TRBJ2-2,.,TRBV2,CASGTGATGELFF,TGTGCCAGCGGGACAGGGGCCACCGGGGAGCTGTTTTTT
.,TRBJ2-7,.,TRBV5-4,CASSLGTPDSYEQYF,TGTGCCAGCAGCCTCGGGACACCCGACTCCTACGAGCAGTACTTC
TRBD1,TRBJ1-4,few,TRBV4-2,CASSHGTGKNEKLFF,TGTGCCAGCAGTCACGGGACAGGGAAAAATGAAAAACTGTTTTTT